This T cell receptor (beta chain) appears in the sequencing data of a study of early T cells in non-severe SARS-CoV-2 infection. TCRdb reprocessed the 5' RACE reads via MiXCR and lists one record per CDR3 protein. In the table there are roughly 97,000 distinct CDR3 sequences, 11% of which are singletons. Per the germline V gene, CDR1 is LNHDA and CDR2 is SQIVND (reference sequence). The CDR3 sequence is 13 residues long. V shed 1 base and J shed 1 base, with 4 bases lying between them. The rearrangement joins TRBV19 to TRBJ2-5, with unresolved D. The specimen was whole blood, collected at baseline. The TCR originated in an adult who was a healthcare worker with PCR-confirmed SARS-CoV-2 infection or an uninfected control (not recorded which). The CDR3 reads CASSIGTQETQYF. CDR3 sequence (DNA): TGTGCCAGTAGTATAGGTACCCAAGAGACCCAGTACTTC.